Shown below are 20 T cell receptor beta chains from a single sample sequenced in a study of blood T cell repertoires in COVID-19. Data came from immunoSEQ multiplex PCR; TCRdb stores just in-frame clones and leaves some out. This table has about 220,000 clones, roughly 75% appearing once. The source material was peripheral blood. Receptors were obtained from a woman in her 70s with acute or convalescent COVID-19.

The V and J genes are TRBV2 and TRBJ1-1; TRBD1 agrees at 8 bases. Per the germline V gene, CDR1 is SNHLY and CDR2 is FYNNEI. The CDR3 covers 14 residues. V shed 6 bases and J 4 bases; nucleotides not matched to a gene: 7. The CDR3 DNA reads as TGTGCCAGCAGACAGACAGGGGTGGTCACTGAAGCTTTCTTT. Amino acids: CASRQTGVVTEAFF. The entire variable domain, with the rest obtained from reference TRBV2 and TRBJ1-1, is as follows: EPEVTQTPSHQVTQMGQEVILRCVPISNHLYFYWYRQILGQKVEFLVSFYNNEISEKSEIFDDQFSVERPDGSNFTLKIRSTKLEDSAMYFCASRQTGVVTEAFFGQGTRLTVV.

The sample holds a few counts of this clone. The chain recombines TRBV12-3 or TRBV12-4 with TRBJ1-3, with no clear D. This CDR3 region has 13 residues. The ends were cut back, 6 bases at V and 4 bases at J, with 10 bases in the middle. The CDR3 loop is CASRDSAGNTIYF. The CDR3, as DNA: TGTGCCAGCAGAGACTCGGCCGGAAACACCATATATTTT.

The chain has TRBV6-5 and TRBJ2-7; 11 bases are shared with TRBD2. Germline values: CDR1 MNHEY, CDR2 SVGAGI. The CDR3 contains 16 residues. Unmatched junction bases numbered 9, after V lost 3 bases and J lost 5 bases. The CDR3 reads CASSYLGTSGVHEQYF. The CDR3 bases are TGTGCCAGCAGTTATCTGGGGACTAGCGGAGTCCACGAGCAGTACTTC.

This clone has a count of ten or more. The rearrangement joins TRBV4-1 to TRBJ1-1; D is uncertain. V was trimmed by 6 bases and J by 4 bases, leaving 18 bases between them. This CDR3 region has 15 residues. CDR1 MGHRA and CDR2 YSYEKL come from the germline V gene. This chain's CDR3 is CASRTGFLSLTEAFF. The CDR3 DNA is TGCGCCAGCAGGACGGGTTTCCTTTCTCTCACTGAAGCTTTCTTT.

This rearrangement joins TRBV4-1 to TRBJ1-5, with D uncertain. The CDR3 covers 15 residues. In germline, CDR1 is MGHRA, CDR2 YSYEKL. Between the trimmed V and J ends, which lost 2 bases and 6 bases, there was a span of 14 bases. In nucleotides, the CDR3 is TGCGCCAGCAGCCAAAATCCTGGCCATTTTCAGCCCCAGCATTTT. This sequence encodes CASSQNPGHFQPQHF.

The rearrangement links TRBV6-5 to TRBJ1-2; 8 nucleotides line up with TRBD1. There are 14 residues in the CDR3. CDR1 and CDR2 (germline): MNHEY, SVGAGI. J was trimmed by 4 bases and V by 6 bases; bases with no gene match: 7. The CDR3 DNA is TGTGCCAGCAGGGAGATGACAGGGGTCTATGGCTACACCTTC. It yields the protein CASREMTGVYGYTF.

V and J are TRBV19 and TRBJ2-3; D is perhaps TRBD1 (6 bases). Per the germline V gene, CDR1 is LNHDA and CDR2 is SQIVND (reference sequence). Trimming left V 5 bases short and J 2 bases short, with 20 bases between. The CDR3 runs to 17 residues. The CDR3, as DNA: TGTGCCAGTAGTCTCTACCTTGGACAGACCTACACAGATACGCAGTATTTT. It codes for CASSLYLGQTYTDTQYF.

This rearrangement joins TRBV5-4 to TRBJ1-2; 12 positions match TRBD1. This CDR3 is 17 amino acids long. Germline CDR1 is SGHNT and CDR2 is YYREEE (reference sequence). V lost 0 bases, J lost 2 bases, and 5 bases stayed unmatched. CDR3 nucleotide sequence: TGTGCCAGCAGCTTGGATACTGGGACAGGGGGCAACTATGGCTACACCTTC. Translated, it gives CASSLDTGTGGNYGYTF.

V gene TRBV24-1 combines with J gene TRBJ2-5; D may be TRBD1 (6 bases). V lost 3 bases and J 0 bases, leaving 10 bases between the germline ends. Germline values: CDR1 KGHDR, CDR2 SFDVKD. The CDR3 covers 15 residues. As DNA, the CDR3 is TGTGCCACCAGTGATGATACAGGGAACCAAGAGACCCAGTACTTC. This codes for CATSDDTGNQETQYF.

This clone was seen a few times. V is TRBV6-5 and J is TRBJ1-6; D may be TRBD1 (6 bases). Germline lookup yields CDR1 MNHEY and CDR2 SVGAGI. V lost 6 bases and J 7 bases, leaving 13 bases between the germline ends. The CDR3 has 14 amino acids. CDR3 DNA: TGTGCCAGCAGCTCGACAGGAAGAAATTCACCCCTCCACTTT. This sequence encodes CASSSTGRNSPLHF.

The chain uses TRBV6-4 and TRBJ1-6; TRBD1 matches at 8 bases. The junction had 4 bases not matched to a gene; V was cut back by 5 bases and J by 10 bases. The CDR3 length is 13 residues. Germline CDR1 and CDR2: MRHNA and SNTAGT. CDR3 loop: CASSRDRRSPLHF. The CDR3 nucleotides read TGTGCCAGCAGTAGGGACAGGAGGTCACCCCTCCACTTT.

V is TRBV9 and J is TRBJ1-6; a weak D match, TRBD1 (6 bases). The CDR3 contains 18 residues. V was clipped by 2 bases and J by 7 bases, with 22 bases between them. Germline CDR1 and CDR2: SGDLS and YYNGEE. DNA of the CDR3: TGTGCCAGCAGCGTTGGAGAAAGACCGGGACAAGGGAATTCACCCCTCCACTTT. Translated: CASSVGERPGQGNSPLHF.

This chain joins TRBV24-1 and TRBJ1-1; D possibly corresponds to TRBD1 (5 bases). V lost 2 bases to trimming and J lost 7 bases, with 10 bases between them. CDR1 and CDR2 from the germline V gene are KGHDR and SFDVKD. This CDR3 is built from 13 residues. The CDR3 sequence is CATSDYQGFEAFF. CDR3 coding DNA: TGTGCCACCAGTGATTACCAGGGCTTTGAAGCTTTCTTT.

This chain links TRBV29-1 with TRBJ1-2; D is perhaps TRBD1 (6 bases). CDR1 is SQVTM, CDR2 ANQGSEA, per germline. This CDR3 comprises 13 residues. V lost 1 base and J lost 8, with 14 bases in between. CDR3 sequence (DNA): TGCAGCGTTGAAGTATCATACAGGGAGGGCTACACCTTC. Its translation: CSVEVSYREGYTF.

The rearrangement uses TRBV4-3 and TRBJ2-6; 9 nucleotides line up with TRBD2. J gave up 0 bases and V 4 bases, and 7 bases lay outside the gene matches. The CDR3 consists of 18 residues. The V gene's germline CDR1 is LGHNA and CDR2 YSLEER. CDR3 DNA: TGCGCCAGCAGCCCAGCGGGGGGCCCCTCCTCTGGGGCCAACGTCCTGACTTTC. As protein: CASSPAGGPSSGANVLTF.

Regarding this clone: The junction departs from germline at one end; a sequencing error may be responsible. The chain recombines TRBV7-2 with TRBJ2-5, with 12 bases that match TRBD1. The length of the CDR3 is 16 residues. Germline assignment: CDR1 SGHTA and CDR2 FQGNSA. In nucleotides, the CDR3 is TGTGCCAGCATCTTACTGGGACAGGGGGCGCGGGAGACCCAGTACTTC. Translating it yields CASILLGQGARETQYF.

CDR3 amino acids: CASSLRTGGKDEQFF. The CDR3 region has the DNA TGCGCCAGCAGCTTGCGGACAGGGGGGAAGGATGAGCAGTTCTTC. The rearrangement joins TRBV5-1 to TRBJ2-1; TRBD1 agrees at 10 bases. CDR1 is SGHRS, CDR2 YFSETQ, per germline. The trim removed 1 base at V and 8 bases at J, leaving 6 bases unmatched. This CDR3 comprises 15 residues.

This sequence joins TRBV19 and TRBJ1-2; D call uncertain. Per the germline V gene, CDR1 is LNHDA and CDR2 is SQIVND (reference sequence). Trimming pared 6 bases from V and 2 bases from J, leaving 13 bases between. The CDR3 contains 14 residues. The CDR3 DNA reads TGTGCCAGTAGCCCCAATTGGGAGAACTATGGCTACACCTTC. This sequence encodes CASSPNWENYGYTF.

The genes are TRBV7-6 and TRBJ2-1; 8 nucleotides line up with TRBD1. V lost 1 base, J lost 3 bases, and 8 bases stayed unmatched. This CDR3 region has 17 residues. Germline assignment: CDR1 SGHVS and CDR2 FNYEAQ. Here the CDR3 DNA reads TGTGCCAGCAGCTTAGGAGTAGGGGGGACAGGCTACAATGAGCAGTTCTTC. It codes for CASSLGVGGTGYNEQFF.

V gene TRBV3-1 (or the pseudogene TRBV3-2) combines with J gene TRBJ1-4, with 9 bases matching TRBD1. The CDR3 extends over 15 amino acids. CDR1 and CDR2 (germline): LGHDT, YNNKEL (reference sequence). J was trimmed by 8 bases and V by 2 bases; bases with no gene match: 6. The CDR3 region is CASSQPGTGHEKLFF. The CDR3 DNA reads as TGTGCCAGCAGCCAACCCGGGACAGGGCACGAAAAACTGTTTTTT.